Below, 21 T cell receptor beta chains from the same sample are listed, as sequenced in a study of technical replicates of blood from a handful of donors. Clones were sequenced by immunoSEQ multiplex PCR, and TCRdb holds only the in-frame ones, with some missing. The sample has 70,000 to 80,000 clones, around 91% seen once. The sequenced sample consisted of T cells isolated from PBMCs. The receptors stem from a human donor in good health. Some clones in this sample may be carry-over from other donors' samples.

This rearrangement joins TRBV27 to TRBJ1-5; possibly TRBD1 for D (6 bases). In germline, CDR1 is MNHEY, CDR2 SMNVEV (reference sequence). The V end was cut by 3 bases, the J end by 4 bases, with 10 bases between. The CDR3 length is 14 residues. CDR3 residues: CASSFRGLNQPQHF. In DNA form, the CDR3 reads TGTGCCAGCAGTTTTAGGGGGTTAAATCAGCCCCAGCATTTT.

The chain joins TRBV27 to TRBJ1-4, with a tentative D call TRBD1 (5 bases). CDR1 MNHEY and CDR2 SMNVEV come from the germline V gene (reference sequence). The CDR3 runs to 15 residues. Trimming cost V 3 bases and J 4 bases, with 12 bases left between them. The CDR3 loop is CASSFRWGGNEKLFF. In DNA form, the CDR3 reads TGTGCCAGCAGTTTTAGGTGGGGGGGTAATGAAAAACTGTTTTTT.

The genes are TRBV6-1 and TRBJ2-7, with 8 bases identical to TRBD2. Germline V lookup: CDR1 MNHNS, CDR2 SASEGT. Losses at the gene ends were 4 bases for V and 7 bases for J; bases not matched to a gene: 9. The CDR3 runs to 14 residues. The DNA of the CDR3 is TGTGCCAGCAGTGCAAGCGGGAGAGGTTGGGAGCAGTACTTC. This translates into CASSASGRGWEQYF.

This clone was seen just once. The V gene is TRBV30, the J gene TRBJ1-1, with D maybe TRBD1 (6 bases). Trimming took 6 bases from V and 4 from J, leaving 12 bases between them. The CDR3 extends over 12 amino acids. Germline assignment: CDR1 GTSNPN and CDR2 SVGIG (reference sequence). The CDR3 reads CACTTGITEAFF. The CDR3, as DNA: TGTGCCTGCACTACAGGGATCACTGAAGCTTTCTTT.

The chain links TRBV9 to TRBJ2-7; 11 positions match TRBD1. Germline CDR1 reads SGDLS; CDR2 reads YYNGEE. CDR3 size: 18 residues. The V segment lost 0 bases and the J segment 2 bases; nucleotides outside the gene matches: 10. The CDR3 sequence is CASSVASGTGGEAYEQYF. The CDR3 DNA follows: TGTGCCAGCAGCGTAGCCTCCGGGACAGGGGGAGAGGCCTACGAGCAGTACTTC.

In the case of this clone: This same CDR3 is encoded by further DNA sequences in the sample. The chain is built from TRBV5-1 and TRBJ1-1, with TRBD1 identical over 9 bases. In germline, CDR1 is SGHRS, CDR2 YFSETQ. With 5 bases clipped from V and 4 bases from J, the junction kept 6 bases outside the gene matches. The CDR3 spans 14 residues. The chain's CDR3 is CASRADRGGTEAFF. The CDR3, as DNA: TGCGCCAGCAGGGCGGACAGGGGCGGCACTGAAGCTTTCTTT.

This chain links TRBV7-9 with TRBJ1-1; no clear D. Trimming left V 1 base short and J 3 bases short, with 9 bases between. CDR1 and CDR2 from the germline V gene are SEHNR and FQNEAQ (reference sequence). CDR3 length equals 14 residues. CDR3 sequence: CASSLVSQDTEAFF. In nucleotides, the CDR3 is TGTGCCAGCAGCTTAGTGTCGCAGGACACTGAAGCTTTCTTT.

This clone was counted once. The rearrangement joins TRBV4-1 to TRBJ2-7; TRBD1 matches 9 bases. This CDR3 contains 15 residues. The junction had 10 bases not matched to a gene; V was cut back by 4 bases and J by 6 bases. Germline lookup yields CDR1 MGHRA and CDR2 YSYEKL. The CDR3 here is CASSLRDRGVGEQYF. In nucleotides, the CDR3 is TGCGCCAGCAGCCTACGCGACAGGGGGGTCGGCGAGCAGTACTTC.

J is TRBJ1-2 and V is TRBV2, with 11 positions matching TRBD1. Trimming cost V 6 bases and J 4 bases; bases outside gene matches: 7. The CDR3 is made up of 15 amino acids. Per germline, CDR1 SNHLY and CDR2 FYNNEI. The CDR3 region has the DNA TGTGCCAGCAGCCCAGGACAGGGGGCGGTCTATGGCTACACCTTC. Residues: CASSPGQGAVYGYTF.

The chain uses TRBV5-1 and TRBJ2-2; no definite D call. Germline values: CDR1 SGHRS, CDR2 YFSETQ. The CDR3 is 15 amino acids. V was cut by 1 base and J by 0 bases, with 7 bases left in between. The CDR3 is CASSLTATNTGELFF. CDR3 nucleotides: TGCGCCAGCAGCTTGACAGCTACGAACACCGGGGAGCTGTTTTTT. The whole variable domain, filled in from reference TRBV5-1 and TRBJ2-2, reads KAGVTQTPRYLIKTRGQQVTLSCSPISGHRSVSWYQQTPGQGLQFLFEYFSETQRNKGNFPGRFSGRQFSNSRSEMNVSTLELGDSALYLCASSLTATNTGELFFGEGSRLTVL.

This chain connects TRBV28 to TRBJ1-2, with D perhaps TRBD1 (5 bases). CDR3 length: 15 residues. The germline V gene encodes CDR1 MDHEN and CDR2 SYDVKM. V dropped 7 bases and J dropped 0 bases, with 15 bases sitting between them. CDR3 loop: CASKKAGLANYGYTF. The CDR3 region has the DNA TGTGCCAGCAAGAAAGCAGGGTTAGCTAACTATGGCTACACCTTC.

The chain carries TRBV28 and TRBJ1-2; D ambiguous. Germline assignment: CDR1 MDHEN and CDR2 SYDVKM. The CDR3 loop spans 14 amino acids. The germline V and J ends were trimmed by 6 bases and 7 bases, with 18 bases remaining between them. CDR3: CASSPIVRVGGYTF. CDR3 in DNA: TGTGCCAGCAGCCCTATCGTTCGGGTAGGTGGCTACACCTTC.

This clone was observed a single time. V and J are TRBV27 and TRBJ2-5; D is undetermined. Between the trimmed V and J ends, which lost 0 bases and 4 bases, there was a span of 6 bases. Germline values: CDR1 MNHEY, CDR2 SMNVEV (reference sequence). This CDR3 has 13 residues. This CDR3 reads CASSLSTGETQYF. CDR3 coding DNA: TGTGCCAGCAGTTTATCGACTGGAGAGACCCAGTACTTC.

This clone was observed a few times. This chain uses TRBV30 with TRBJ1-5; weak D call: TRBD1 (5 bases). This CDR3 is 15 amino acids long. V lost 5 bases to trimming and J lost 1 base, with 15 bases between them. CDR1 is GTSNPN and CDR2 is SVGIG in the germline V gene (reference sequence). The CDR3 loop reads CAWSTGGVSNQPQHF. DNA of the CDR3: TGTGCCTGGTCAACAGGTGGGGTGAGCAATCAGCCCCAGCATTTT.

This clone came up once. The chain uses TRBV28 and TRBJ2-1, with a tentative D call TRBD2 (6 bases). Germline-derived CDR1 and CDR2 are MDHEN and SYDVKM. V lost 10 bases and J lost 5, with 15 bases in between. The CDR3 is made up of 13 amino acids. The CDR3 sequence is CATLRTGDNEQFF. CDR3 in DNA: TGTGCCACCCTTCGGACGGGAGACAATGAGCAGTTCTTC.

This clone was detected only once. The chain employs TRBV2 and TRBJ2-7; 14 bases match TRBD2. Losses at the gene ends were 9 bases for V and 3 bases for J; bases not matched to a gene: 4. The germline V gene has CDR1 SNHLY and CDR2 FYNNEI. The CDR3 is 14 amino acids. CDR3 amino acids: CARTGTSGSYEQYF. The CDR3 DNA reads TGTGCCAGGACCGGGACTAGCGGGAGCTACGAGCAGTACTTC.

The chain has TRBV25-1 and TRBJ2-7, with TRBD1 identical over 7 bases. The CDR3 extends over 17 amino acids. Germline V gives CDR1 MGHDK, CDR2 SYGVNS. Trimming removed 1 base from V and 3 bases from J; junction bases left unmatched: 12. CDR3 nucleotides: TGTGCCAGCAGTGAATGGAAGGACCGGGACAGATACTACGAGCAGTACTTC. Translated, it gives CASSEWKDRDRYYEQYF.

V usage is TRBV29-1 and J usage is TRBJ1-2; no clear D gene. Trimming took off 7 bases at V and 7 bases at J, with 10 bases between the two ends. Germline-derived CDR1 and CDR2 are SQVTM and ANQGSEA. The CDR3 runs to 10 residues. The CDR3 protein is CSAFEFGYTF. The CDR3, as DNA: TGCAGCGCTTTCGAGTTTGGCTACACCTTC. The full variable domain, with the rest looked up from reference TRBV29-1 and TRBJ1-2, is SAVISQKPSRDICQRGTSLTIQCQVDSQVTMMFWYRQQPGQSLTLIATANQGSEATYESGFVIDKFPISRPNLTFSTLTVSNMSPEDSSIYLCSAFEFGYTFGSGTRLTVV.

The J gene is TRBJ2-5, the V gene TRBV7-9; 9 nucleotides align to TRBD2. This CDR3 contains 14 residues. Per the germline V gene, CDR1 is SEHNR and CDR2 is FQNEAQ (reference sequence). V shed 3 bases, J shed 6 bases, and the junction held 5 bases outside the gene matches. The CDR3 region is CASSFDSGRQTQYF. In nucleotides, the CDR3 is TGTGCCAGCAGCTTCGACAGCGGGAGGCAGACCCAGTACTTC.

This clone has just a few counts. V usage is TRBV19 and J usage is TRBJ1-1; D is unresolved. The V end lost 5 bases, the J end lost 5 bases, and 6 bases lay between the germline ends. The V gene's germline CDR1 is LNHDA and CDR2 SQIVND (reference sequence). CDR3 length equals 11 residues. The CDR3 sequence is CASSVRTEAFF. The CDR3 nucleotides are TGTGCCAGTAGTGTCAGGACTGAAGCTTTCTTT.

This rearrangement joins TRBV19 to TRBJ2-7; 7 nucleotides agree with TRBD1. V was clipped by 4 bases and J by 2 bases; unmatched bases: 8. CDR3 size: 15 residues. CDR1 LNHDA and CDR2 SQIVND come from the germline V gene (reference sequence). The CDR3 is CASSTTGVLPYEQYF. The CDR3 region has the DNA TGTGCCAGTAGTACCACAGGGGTACTCCCCTACGAGCAGTACTTC.